These T cell receptor beta chains were read from a single sample in a study of blood T cell repertoires in COVID-19. Sequenced by immunoSEQ multiplex PCR; TCRdb stores in-frame clones only, minus some. This sample has about 410,000 clones, with around 89% found just once. Sequenced material: peripheral blood. The receptors here all came from a woman between 35 and 50 years old with COVID-19, enrolled during active disease. Both conserved end residues are trimmed from each CDR3. D genes are given only for firm matches.

TRBV6-2/TRBV6-3	.	ASSYPTGGRTNYGYT
TRBV29-1	.	SVVLGRGLGYYEQY
TRBV7-8	.	ASSARDMAYEQY
TRBV5-1	.	ASSLAGREPQH
TRBV6-5	TRBD1	ASSPGGVGNTIY
TRBV7-6	.	ASSHDWPNNEQF
TRBV18	.	ASSLTGEPGNTIY
TRBV28	.	ASSDRNRNWEQY
TRBV6-5	.	ASSHSTEAF
TRBV7-9	TRBD1	ASSPSTGVEQPQH
TRBV7-8	.	ASSLVRDYNHEQF
TRBV28	.	ASSLERGNTEAF
TRBV30	TRBD1	ARSRDRNTEAF
TRBV18	TRBD1	ASSHGTGGPNTGELF
TRBV18	TRBD1	ASSGGDRNQPQH
TRBV27	.	ASKSSGNTEAF
TRBV15	.	ATSRDQGQGGDTQY
TRBV6-2/TRBV6-3	.	ASSPLRHREDGYT
TRBV25-1	TRBD2	ASSDKRDLQY
TRBV25-1	.	ASSEFGGLGGNTIY
TRBV5-1	.	ASSREGPNEKLF
TRBV29-1	TRBD1	SVEAGQGAWDTEAF